Listed here are 20 T cell receptor beta chains from one sample, sequenced in a study of blood T cells in healthy people across ages. Combining a sample-barcoded 5' primer with a J-beta primer mix, a second PCR ran for roughly 7 to 11 cycles. Each CDR3 protein gets one entry after TCRdb re-called the 5' RACE reads with MiXCR. The table includes under 1 million distinct CDR3 sequences, approximately 48% detected once. Sequences were obtained from blood. The receptors originated from a man aged 55 to 70 in good health.

V is TRBV18 and J is TRBJ1-1; no reliable D call. V was trimmed by 2 bases and J by 3 bases, leaving 7 bases between them. CDR3 length: 13 residues. Germline CDR1 reads KGHSH; CDR2 reads LQKENI. The CDR3 sequence is CASSPIQDTEAFF. The DNA for the CDR3 is TGTGCCAGCTCACCAATCCAAGACACTGAAGCTTTCTTT.

This clonotype was seen at least ten times. CDR3 in DNA: TGTGCCAGCAGGCCGACAGGGGGGAACACCGGGGAGCTGTTTTTT. This translates into CASRPTGGNTGELFF. The V gene is TRBV7-2, the J gene TRBJ2-2, with 9 positions matching TRBD1. This CDR3 has 15 residues. Germline values: CDR1 SGHTA, CDR2 FQGNSA. Trimming removed 6 bases from V and 1 base from J; junction bases left unmatched: 3.

The J gene is TRBJ1-5, the V gene TRBV7-2, with D hard to call. V lost 1 base to trimming and J lost 4 bases, with 5 bases between them. The CDR3 consists of 13 residues. Germline assignment: CDR1 SGHTA and CDR2 FQGNSA. The CDR3 protein is CASSLGENQPQHF. The CDR3 nucleotides read TGTGCCAGCAGCTTAGGGGAGAATCAGCCCCAGCATTTT.

The chain recombines TRBV6-1 with TRBJ1-1; D unclear. Trimming left V 2 bases short and J 0 bases short, with 10 bases between. The germline gives CDR1 MNHNS, CDR2 SASEGT. The CDR3 contains 15 residues. The CDR3 sequence: CASSELTFMNTEAFF. CDR3 nucleotides: TGTGCCAGCAGTGAATTAACCTTTATGAACACTGAAGCTTTCTTT.

This chain joins TRBV7-2 and TRBJ1-1; no firm D call. The CDR3 loop spans 14 amino acids. Germline V gene data show CDR1 as SGHTA and CDR2 as FQGNSA. The V and J ends lost 2 bases and 1 base respectively, with 8 bases between them. The CDR3 bases are TGTGCCAGCAGCTTATGGTCGAGGAACACTGAAGCTTTCTTT. Translation gives CASSLWSRNTEAFF.

The CDR3 loop reads CASSLVVATYGYTF. CDR3 sequence (DNA): TGTGCCAGCAGCTTAGTGGTCGCTACCTATGGCTACACCTTC. The V call is TRBV7-8, the J call TRBJ1-2; D is unresolved. Germline values: CDR1 SGHVS, CDR2 FQNEAQ. Trimming shortened V by 1 base and J by 4 bases, and 10 bases separated the two germline ends. There are 14 residues in the CDR3.

V gene TRBV9 combines with J gene TRBJ1-5, with unresolved D. V dropped 1 base and J dropped 2 bases, with 7 bases sitting between them. Germline lookup yields CDR1 SGDLS and CDR2 YYNGEE. CDR3 length equals 14 residues. The CDR3 reads CASSVNGGNQPQHF. CDR3 nucleotide sequence: TGTGCCAGCAGCGTAAATGGAGGCAATCAGCCCCAGCATTTT.

The chain combines TRBV2 with TRBJ2-7; 7 nucleotides line up with TRBD1. Looked up from germline, CDR1 is SNHLY and CDR2 is FYNNEI. V dropped 5 bases and J dropped 6; count of bases not matched to a gene: 10. This CDR3 is 14 amino acids long. CDR3 coding DNA: TGTGCCAGCAGTATTCGGACAGGTATGGCCGAGCAGTACTTC. This sequence encodes CASSIRTGMAEQYF.

CDR3 sequence reads: CSVALMGHNEQYF. In nucleotides, the CDR3 is TGCAGCGTTGCTTTAATGGGTCACAATGAGCAGTACTTC. The chain uses TRBV29-1 and TRBJ2-7; D is unresolved. V lost 4 bases, J lost 7 bases, and 17 bases lay in between. Germline assignment: CDR1 SQVTM and CDR2 ANQGSEA. There are 13 residues in the CDR3.

The chain is built from TRBV20-1 and TRBJ2-7, with 14 bases matching TRBD2. The J call may be faulty, since TRBJ2-4 better matches the DNA end. CDR3 length: 14 amino acids. Germline V gene sequence: CDR1 DFQATT, CDR2 SNEGSKA (reference sequence). CDR3 amino acids: CSVVTSGGDGIQYF. The CDR3 DNA is TGCAGTGTTGTGACTAGCGGGGGGGACGGCATTCAGTACTTC.

The rearrangement joins TRBV18 to TRBJ1-2; TRBD1 agrees at 11 bases. J was trimmed by 4 bases and V by 3 bases; bases with no gene match: 4. From germline, CDR1 is KGHSH and CDR2 LQKENI. This CDR3 comprises 15 residues. The CDR3: CASSPGTGGIYGYTF. The CDR3 DNA sequence: TGTGCCAGCTCACCGGGGACAGGGGGAATCTATGGCTACACCTTC.

The chain recombines TRBV7-2 with TRBJ2-5; D is perhaps TRBD1 (5 bases). Trimming removed 1 base at V and 2 bases at J, with 8 bases between. The germline CDR1 and CDR2 sequences are SGHTA and FQGNSA. The CDR3 is 14 residues long. The CDR3 loop is CASSLEWTQETQYF. In DNA, the CDR3 is TGTGCCAGCAGCTTAGAGTGGACACAAGAGACCCAGTACTTC.

The V call is TRBV12-3 or TRBV12-4, the J call TRBJ1-1, with TRBD1 identical over 7 bases. J was trimmed by 4 bases and V by 6 bases; bases with no gene match: 5. The CDR3 runs 13 residues. CDR3 DNA sequence: TGTGCCAGCAGGCAGCAGGGGGGCACTGAAGCTTTCTTT. It encodes CASRQQGGTEAFF.

The rearrangement uses TRBV6-2 or TRBV6-3 and TRBJ2-7, with a tentative D call TRBD2 (5 bases). The V gene lost 5 bases and the J gene lost 6 bases, with 17 bases spanning the gap. This CDR3 has 14 amino acids. Germline CDR1 reads MNHEY; CDR2 reads SVGEGT. The CDR3 nucleotides read TGTGCCAGCAGTGACCGACAAACTAGAGGCGAGCAGTACTTC. It yields the protein CASSDRQTRGEQYF.

V and J are TRBV4-3 and TRBJ2-6, with D perhaps TRBD2 (5 bases). CDR1 is LGHNA, CDR2 YSLEER, per germline. V lost 5 bases and J 0 bases, leaving 17 bases between the germline ends. The CDR3 loop spans 18 amino acids. CDR3 protein: CASSGREGKSSGANVLTF. DNA of the CDR3: TGCGCCAGCAGCGGGCGAGAGGGCAAGAGCTCTGGGGCCAACGTCCTGACTTTC.

The chain uses TRBV11-2 and TRBJ2-1; the D gene is possibly TRBD2 (5 bases). This CDR3 has 13 amino acids. Germline CDR1 SGHAT, CDR2 FQNNGV. Trimming took 4 bases from V and 9 from J, leaving 13 bases between them. The CDR3 DNA reads TGTGCCAGCAGCTCCGGGCGGGCTGGTGAGCAGTTCTTC. This codes for CASSSGRAGEQFF. The full variable domain, with the rest looked up from reference TRBV11-2 and TRBJ2-1, is EAGVAQSPRYKIIEKRQSVAFWCNPISGHATLYWYQQILGQGPKLLIQFQNNGVVDDSQLPKDRFSAERLKGVDSTLKIQPAKLEDSAVYLCASSSGRAGEQFFGPGTRLTVL.

This clonotype has just one count. This chain connects TRBV7-2 to TRBJ1-2, with D maybe TRBD1 (5 bases). This CDR3 contains 13 residues. The germline V gene has CDR1 SGHTA and CDR2 FQGNSA. V was shortened by 5 bases and J by 4 bases, with 11 bases between the two germline ends. The CDR3 nucleotides read TGTGCCAGCAGCCGGGACGGCTTCTATGGCTACACCTTC. Encoded protein: CASSRDGFYGYTF.

This chain links TRBV7-2 with TRBJ1-2; D is perhaps TRBD1 (6 bases). Trimming shortened V by 4 bases and J by 7 bases, and 16 bases separated the two germline ends. The germline V gene encodes CDR1 SGHTA and CDR2 FQGNSA. The CDR3 spans 14 residues. CDR3 coding DNA: TGTGCCAGCAGCTACTTACAGGGCTTTGGTGGCTACACCTTC. This codes for CASSYLQGFGGYTF. Variable domain in full (rest from reference TRBV7-2 and TRBJ1-2): GAGVSQSPSNKVTEKGKDVELRCDPISGHTALYWYRQSLGQGLEFLIYFQGNSAPDKSGLPSDRFSAERTGGSVSTLTIQRTQQEDSAVYLCASSYLQGFGGYTFGSGTRLTVV.

On this clonotype: This may be a read error, as it is one base from a much larger clone. The chain is built from TRBV20-1 and TRBJ2-3; 11 bases fit TRBD2. The length of the CDR3 is 15 residues. The germline V gene encodes CDR1 DFQATT and CDR2 SNEGSKA (reference sequence). This CDR3 is CSANPLAGGTGTQYF. The CDR3 nucleotides are TGCAGTGCGAACCCCCTAGCGGGGGGCACAGGTACGCAGTATTTT.

This clonotype was seen only a few times. V and J are TRBV12-3 or TRBV12-4 and TRBJ1-2, with D uncertain. There are 12 residues in the CDR3. Trimming took off 2 bases at V and 3 bases at J, with 4 bases between the two ends. The DNA of the CDR3 is TGTGCCAGCAGTTTATCCCACTATGGCTACACCTTC. This translates into CASSLSHYGYTF.